The rows below give T cell receptor beta chains drawn from one sample of a study of Tregs in tolerant kidney transplant recipients. Sequencing was performed with immunoSEQ multiplex PCR; in TCRdb, only in-frame clones are kept and a portion is missing. The sample carries about 44,000 clones, around 95% recorded once. Their specific antigens are unknown. The sample taken for sequencing was Tregs from blood cultured with allogeneic cells. The receptors derive from a human donor in good health. The CDR3 runs from the conserved cysteine through the conserved F or W. The D gene is left open where the match is weak.

d_call v_call cdr3_aa
- TRBV19 CATRTGRRGSDTQYF
- TRBV7-9 CASSLEPRPGADTQYF
TRBD2 TRBV18 CASSLTSGKDSEQYF
- TRBV5-1 CASSGGAFSEAFF
- TRBV6-1 CASSERAGSYNEQFF
- TRBV18 CASSEDIQETQYF
TRBD1 TRBV5-5 CASSLAGGPYEQYF
- TRBV5-5 CASSPFPGRPYEQYF
- TRBV19 CASSIDRANYGYTF
- TRBV9 CASSVSPAPNQPQHF
- TRBV19 CASSIGSWDTQYF
TRBD1 TRBV6-6 CASSSGTGHEKLFF
- TRBV25-1 CASSGLTGQWIYGYTF
- TRBV10-3 CAISDIPSAEQYF
TRBD2 TRBV11-2 CASSLSSGTRWVGEQFF
TRBD1 TRBV18 CASSRGTGDTGELFF
- TRBV5-1 CASSLDEYEQYF
TRBD1 TRBV11-3 CASSLWALRQGVKQPQHF
- TRBV5-1 CASSRSPNQPQHF
- TRBV5-8 CASSRQRTNFGYTF
TRBD1 TRBV7-9 CASSLPLRGQGGGYTF
- TRBV6-1 CASSETLNTEAFF
- TRBV14 CASTLGLGTDTQYF
TRBD1 TRBV6-5 CASSSRQGGSPLHF
TRBD1 TRBV18 CASSPKQGADTEAFF
- TRBV10-2 CASSVGGRANTEAFF
- TRBV5-1 CASSPVQETQYF
- TRBV5-1 CASSINSPGYEQYF
TRBD1 TRBV5-7 CASSLGDRNNEQFF
- TRBV19 CASRGAPQGGLNTGELFF
- TRBV29-1 CSFLRPGNEQFF
- TRBV7-2 CASSLGWDIEQYF